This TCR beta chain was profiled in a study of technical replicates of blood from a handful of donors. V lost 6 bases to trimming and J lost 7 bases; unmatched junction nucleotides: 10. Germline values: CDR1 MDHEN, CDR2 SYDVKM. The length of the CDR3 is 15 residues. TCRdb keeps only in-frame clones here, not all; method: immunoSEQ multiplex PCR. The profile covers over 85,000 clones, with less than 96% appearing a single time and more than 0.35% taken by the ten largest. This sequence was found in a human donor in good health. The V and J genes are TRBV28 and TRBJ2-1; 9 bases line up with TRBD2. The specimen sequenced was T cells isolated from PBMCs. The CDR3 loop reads CASRPAGGITNEQFF. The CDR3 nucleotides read TGTGCCAGCAGGCCAGCGGGAGGAATAACAAATGAGCAGTTCTTC. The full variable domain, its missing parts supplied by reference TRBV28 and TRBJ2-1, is DVKVTQSSRYLVKRTGEKVFLECVQDMDHENMFWYRQDPGLGLRLIYFSYDVKMKEKGDIPEGYSVSREKKERFSLILESASTNQTSMYLCASRPAGGITNEQFFGPGTRLTVL.